The 26 T cell receptor beta chains listed next were all sequenced from one sample in a study of T cell responses to AZD1222 COVID-19 vaccine. Assay: immunoSEQ multiplex PCR; the TCRdb copy retains only in-frame clones and omits some. The profile covers some 150,000 clones, with about nine tenths appearing a single time and roughly 3.3% taken by the ten largest. Specimen: peripheral blood, collected 28 days after the second AZD1222 dose. These receptors were obtained from an adult who received the AZD1222 COVID-19 vaccine.

The chain uses TRBV6-2 or TRBV6-3 and TRBJ1-5; D uncertain. The CDR3 totals 14 residues. Germline values: CDR1 MNHEY, CDR2 SVGEGT. V lost 2 bases and J lost 3, with 8 bases in between. For the CDR3, the DNA is TGTGCCAGCAGTTACCAAGGGCCCAATCAGCCCCAGCATTTT. It is translated as CASSYQGPNQPQHF.

This clone was recorded only once. V usage is TRBV7-2 and J usage is TRBJ2-2; TRBD1 is a possible D gene (6 bases). Germline CDR1 is SGHTA and CDR2 is FQGNSA. Trimming left V 5 bases short and J 7 bases short, with 23 bases between. This CDR3 contains 17 residues. The CDR3 nucleotides read TGTGCCAGCAGCAACCGGGACATGAATAGAAGGTTCGGGGAGCTGTTTTTT. The encoded protein is CASSNRDMNRRFGELFF.

This clone was observed once. V is TRBV4-3 and J is TRBJ1-1; 7 bases match TRBD1. The ends lost 3 bases at V and 6 bases at J; junction bases unmatched: 10. The CDR3 runs to 15 residues. Germline V gene sequence: CDR1 LGHNA, CDR2 YSLEER. The DNA for the CDR3 is TGCGCCAGCAGCCAGGGAGACAGGGTTGTTTCTGAAGCTTTCTTT. Translated, it gives CASSQGDRVVSEAFF.

The chain links TRBV28 to TRBJ1-1, with a weak D call TRBD1 (6 bases). Germline assignment: CDR1 MDHEN and CDR2 SYDVKM. V dropped 7 bases and J dropped 0 bases, with 18 bases sitting between them. CDR3 size: 16 residues. CDR3 in amino acids: CASTNLLGQMNTEAFF. The CDR3 region has the DNA TGTGCCAGCACCAACCTGTTAGGACAGATGAACACTGAAGCTTTCTTT. The whole variable domain, remainder taken from reference TRBV28 and TRBJ1-1, is DVKVTQSSRYLVKRTGEKVFLECVQDMDHENMFWYRQDPGLGLRLIYFSYDVKMKEKGDIPEGYSVSREKKERFSLILESASTNQTSMYLCASTNLLGQMNTEAFFGQGTRLTVV.

The chain employs TRBV11-1 and TRBJ2-1; 14 bases line up with TRBD2. Germline assignment: CDR1 SGHAT and CDR2 FQDESV (reference sequence). This CDR3 is 16 amino acids long. V was clipped by 4 bases and J by 6 bases; unmatched bases: 5. CDR3 DNA sequence: TGTGCCAGCAGCTGGACGGGACTAGCGGGAGTCAATGAGCAGTTCTTC. Translating gives CASSWTGLAGVNEQFF.

CDR3 region: CASSPRDSRGEKLFF. CDR3 nucleotide sequence: TGTGCCAGCAGTCCCCGGGATTCCCGAGGTGAAAAACTGTTTTTT. The V gene is TRBV27, the J gene TRBJ1-4, with D hard to call. This CDR3 contains 15 residues. Trimming took 5 bases from V and 7 from J, leaving 17 bases between them. In germline, CDR1 is MNHEY, CDR2 SMNVEV (reference sequence).

V usage is TRBV5-1 and J usage is TRBJ2-5; either TRBD1 or TRBD2 may fit D (5 bases each). The ends were cut back, 4 bases at V and 5 bases at J, with 24 bases in the middle. Germline values: CDR1 SGHRS, CDR2 YFSETQ. The CDR3 contains 17 residues. The CDR3 coding sequence is TGCGCCAGCAGCCTGGGGACCCGGGGAGACTCAGCGGAGACCCAGTACTTC. Translating gives CASSLGTRGDSAETQYF.

A word on this clone: This same CDR3 is encoded by further DNA sequences in the sample. The chain is built from TRBV28 and TRBJ1-5; 9 bases agree with TRBD1. The CDR3 extends over 15 amino acids. V trimming: 6 bases; J trimming: 0 bases; junction bases outside the gene matches: 3. Germline V CDR1 and CDR2: MDHEN, SYDVKM. The CDR3 sequence: CASSSGQGSNQPQHF. The CDR3 DNA is TGTGCCAGCAGCTCGGGACAGGGTAGCAATCAGCCCCAGCATTTT. The full variable domain, rest sourced from reference TRBV28 and TRBJ1-5, is DVKVTQSSRYLVKRTGEKVFLECVQDMDHENMFWYRQDPGLGLRLIYFSYDVKMKEKGDIPEGYSVSREKKERFSLILESASTNQTSMYLCASSSGQGSNQPQHFGDGTRLSIL.

In this sample, this clone turned up a few times. The rearrangement joins TRBV11-3 to TRBJ2-1; D uncertain. The V end lost 2 bases, the J end lost 7 bases, and 6 bases lay between the germline ends. This CDR3 region has 12 residues. Germline CDR1 and CDR2: SGHNT and YENEEA. The CDR3 DNA reads as TGTGCCAGCAGCTTAATGAGAAATGAGCAGTTCTTC. Translating gives CASSLMRNEQFF.

CDR3 in DNA: TGTGCCACCGGACCGGGACGGAATAACTATGGCTACACCTTC. This encodes CATGPGRNNYGYTF. The rearrangement links TRBV7-2 to TRBJ1-2, with TRBD1 as a possible D gene (5 bases). The CDR3 runs to 14 residues. V shed 10 bases and J shed 1 base, with 16 bases lying between them. From germline, CDR1 is SGHTA and CDR2 FQGNSA.

The CDR3, as DNA: TGTGCCACCAGTGATGATGGCTACGAGCAGTACTTC. Protein sequence: CATSDDGYEQYF. The chain combines TRBV24-1 with TRBJ2-7, with D unclear. CDR1 is KGHDR, CDR2 SFDVKD, per germline. The CDR3 is made up of 12 amino acids. V was shortened by 3 bases and J by 3 bases, with 5 bases between the two germline ends.

The rearrangement uses TRBV7-9 and TRBJ2-1; TRBD2 might be the D (6 bases). This CDR3 is 15 amino acids long. Trimming took off 5 bases at V and 6 bases at J, with 17 bases between the two ends. Germline CDR1 and CDR2: SEHNR and FQNEAQ (reference sequence). CDR3 loop: CASSIRDSVGNEQFF. In DNA, the CDR3 is TGTGCCAGCAGCATCCGGGACTCAGTAGGCAATGAGCAGTTCTTC.

This clone occurred a few times. The rearrangement joins TRBV27 to TRBJ2-7; 9 bases are a match to TRBD1. Germline CDR1 is MNHEY and CDR2 is SMNVEV (reference sequence). The CDR3 is 16 amino acids. V shed 6 bases, J shed 3 bases, and the junction held 12 bases outside the gene matches. The CDR3 DNA reads TGTGCCAGCAGACCCACCGGGACAGGGAGCGTCTACGAGCAGTACTTC. Protein: CASRPTGTGSVYEQYF.

This chain uses TRBV28 with TRBJ2-3; no definite D call. CDR1 MDHEN and CDR2 SYDVKM come from the germline V gene. CDR3 length: 14 residues. Trimming took off 3 bases at V and 1 base at J, with 8 bases between the two ends. CDR3 sequence: CASSFKSGTDTQYF. The CDR3, as DNA: TGTGCCAGCAGTTTCAAGAGCGGCACAGATACGCAGTATTTT.

V and J are TRBV30 and TRBJ2-3; tentative D call: TRBD2 (6 bases). Per germline, CDR1 GTSNPN and CDR2 SVGIG (reference sequence). The CDR3 is 13 amino acids. V was pared by 2 bases and J by 4 bases, with 10 bases between. The CDR3 sequence: CAWSPGDPDTQYF. The CDR3 coding sequence is TGTGCCTGGAGTCCGGGGGACCCAGATACGCAGTATTTT.

The V gene is TRBV11-3, the J gene TRBJ2-1, with D perhaps matching TRBD1 (6 bases). Trimming stripped 5 bases from V and 9 bases from J, with 20 bases between. The CDR3 runs 15 residues. In germline, CDR1 is SGHNT, CDR2 YENEEA. The CDR3 loop is CASSRMGARAGEQFF. The CDR3, as DNA: TGTGCCAGCAGCCGCATGGGGGCAAGGGCGGGTGAGCAGTTCTTC.

In this sample, this clone turned up once. CDR3 coding DNA: TGTGCCAGTAGTGCCCCAACCAGGGGGATGAACACTGAAGCTTTCTTT. Amino acid sequence: CASSAPTRGMNTEAFF. The gene calls are TRBV19 and TRBJ1-1; 7 bases line up with TRBD1. The CDR3 extends over 16 amino acids. The V gene end was trimmed by 5 bases and the J gene end by 0 bases; junction bases not matched to a gene: 9. CDR1 is LNHDA and CDR2 is SQIVND in the germline V gene (reference sequence).

This clone was counted a few times. The chain couples TRBV6-2 or TRBV6-3 to TRBJ2-1, with D tentatively TRBD1 (5 bases). Trimming pared 5 bases from V and 15 bases from J, leaving 20 bases between. Germline V gives CDR1 MNHEY, CDR2 SVGEGT. The CDR3 extends over 13 amino acids. The CDR3 here is CASSNPSAQGGFF. Here the CDR3 DNA reads TGTGCCAGCAGTAACCCCAGCGCCCAGGGTGGGTTCTTC.

The CDR3 region is CASSPIGGTSGSGANVLTF. The CDR3 DNA is TGTGCCAGCAGTCCCATAGGGGGGACTAGCGGCTCAGGGGCCAACGTCCTGACTTTC. The V gene is TRBV7-9, the J gene TRBJ2-6; 11 bases fit TRBD2. Trimming cost V 6 bases and J 4 bases; bases outside gene matches: 14. Germline V gene data show CDR1 as SEHNR and CDR2 as FQNEAQ (reference sequence). This CDR3 region has 19 residues.

V is TRBV3-1 (or the pseudogene TRBV3-2) and J is TRBJ1-1; D not resolved. The length of the CDR3 is 13 residues. V shed 1 base and J shed 1 base, with 4 bases lying between them. Germline V lookup: CDR1 LGHDT, CDR2 YNNKEL (reference sequence). CDR3 protein: CASSQGPNTEAFF. The CDR3 DNA reads as TGTGCCAGCAGCCAAGGCCCGAACACTGAAGCTTTCTTT.

Comments on this clone: Other DNA sequences in the sample encode the same CDR3. This rearrangement joins TRBV6-5 to TRBJ1-1; D is unclear. The V gene lost 5 bases and the J gene lost 1 base, with 8 bases spanning the gap. Germline V lookup: CDR1 MNHEY, CDR2 SVGAGI. The length of the CDR3 is 13 residues. CDR3 bases: TGTGCCAGCAGTCCCCGGGCGAACACTGAAGCTTTCTTT. Protein: CASSPRANTEAFF.

The chain is built from TRBV7-9 and TRBJ2-5; D might be TRBD1 (6 bases). This CDR3 is built from 16 residues. CDR1 and CDR2 from the germline V gene are SEHNR and FQNEAQ (reference sequence). Trimming pared 6 bases from V and 3 bases from J, leaving 20 bases between. The DNA for the CDR3 is TGTGCCAGCAGTTCGAGAACCCAGGGGCCGAAAGAGACCCAGTACTTC. Amino acids: CASSSRTQGPKETQYF.

The rearrangement uses TRBV10-3 and TRBJ2-7; D might be TRBD2 (6 bases). CDR3 length: 15 amino acids. V was pared by 0 bases and J by 1 base, with 10 bases between. Germline V gene sequence: CDR1 ENHRY, CDR2 SYGVKD. In DNA form, the CDR3 reads TGTGCCATCAGTGAGTCTGCGGAGGGATCCTACGAGCAGTACTTC. It yields the protein CAISESAEGSYEQYF.

The rearrangement links TRBV7-2 to TRBJ2-5; maybe TRBD1 (6 bases). The CDR3 extends over 16 amino acids. Per germline, CDR1 SGHTA and CDR2 FQGNSA. V was trimmed by 5 bases and J by 4 bases, leaving 20 bases between them. The CDR3 is CASSPRLTGKRETQYF. In DNA, the CDR3 is TGTGCCAGCAGCCCCCGATTGACAGGAAAAAGAGAGACCCAGTACTTC.

The rearrangement links TRBV19 to TRBJ1-4, with 9 positions matching TRBD1. Germline-derived CDR1 and CDR2 are LNHDA and SQIVND (reference sequence). V shed 6 bases, J shed 8 bases, and the junction held 10 bases outside the gene matches. The CDR3 sequence is 15 residues long. The CDR3 protein is CASSIAGTGSEKLFF. In DNA form, the CDR3 reads TGTGCCAGTAGCATCGCCGGGACAGGGTCCGAAAAACTGTTTTTT.

V and J are TRBV20-1 and TRBJ1-6; D not resolved. The CDR3 covers 17 residues. Deletions cut 3 bases from V and 7 bases from J, with 22 bases between. Germline assignment: CDR1 DFQATT and CDR2 SNEGSKA (reference sequence). The CDR3 is CSASAPKAVLWNSPLHF. For the CDR3, the DNA is TGCAGTGCTAGTGCCCCAAAAGCGGTCCTATGGAATTCACCCCTCCACTTT.